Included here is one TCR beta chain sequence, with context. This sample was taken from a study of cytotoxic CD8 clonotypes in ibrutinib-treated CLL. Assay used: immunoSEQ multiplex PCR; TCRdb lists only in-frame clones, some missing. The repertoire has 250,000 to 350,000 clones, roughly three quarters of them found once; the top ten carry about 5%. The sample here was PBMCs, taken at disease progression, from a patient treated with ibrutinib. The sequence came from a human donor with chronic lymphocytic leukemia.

The CDR3 reads CAISEDRGLTEAFF. As DNA, the CDR3 is TGTGCCATCAGTGAGGACAGGGGGCTGACTGAAGCTTTCTTT. The gene calls are TRBV10-3 and TRBJ1-1; TRBD1 agrees at 10 bases. Trimming removed 2 bases from V and 5 bases from J; junction bases left unmatched: 2. The CDR3 spans 14 residues. Germline-derived CDR1 and CDR2 are ENHRY and SYGVKD.